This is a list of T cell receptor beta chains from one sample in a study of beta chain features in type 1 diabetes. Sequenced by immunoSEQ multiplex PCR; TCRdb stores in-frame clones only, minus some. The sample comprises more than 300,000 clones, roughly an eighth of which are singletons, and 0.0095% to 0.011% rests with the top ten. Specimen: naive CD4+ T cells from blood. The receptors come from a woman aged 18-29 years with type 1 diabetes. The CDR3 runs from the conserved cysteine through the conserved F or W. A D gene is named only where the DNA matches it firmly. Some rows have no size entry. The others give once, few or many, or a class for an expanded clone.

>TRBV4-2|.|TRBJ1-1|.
TGTGCCAGCAGCCAGGATAAAGAGGGCACTGAAGCTTTCTTT
CASSQDKEGTEAFF
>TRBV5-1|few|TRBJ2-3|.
TGCGCCAGCAGTCTTAGCACAGATACGCAGTATTTT
CASSLSTDTQYF
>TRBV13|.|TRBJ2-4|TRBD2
TGTGCCAGCAGCTATAGGGCTAGCGGGAAGTACTTC
CASSYRASGKYF
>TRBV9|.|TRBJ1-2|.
TGTGCCAGCAGCGTAGAGGTAGGGAGCCCATTTGGCTACACCTTC
CASSVEVGSPFGYTF
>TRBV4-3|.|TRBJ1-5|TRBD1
TGCGCCAGCAGCCAAGATGCAGGGGGTCAGCCCCAGCATTTT
CASSQDAGGQPQHF
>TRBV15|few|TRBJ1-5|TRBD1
TGTGCCACCAGCATACTGGGACAGAAGGATCAGCCCCAGCATTTT
CATSILGQKDQPQHF
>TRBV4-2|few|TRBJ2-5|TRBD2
TGTGCCAGCAGCCAAGGGACTAGCGGGAGCACCCAGTACTTC
CASSQGTSGSTQYF
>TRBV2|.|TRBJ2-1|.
TGTGCCAGCAGTGTGGGGGGGCCCTCCTACAATGAGCAGTTCTTC
CASSVGGPSYNEQFF
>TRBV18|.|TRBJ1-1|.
TGTGCCAGCTCACCGCAGGGTTTTAACACTGAAGCTTTCTTT
CASSPQGFNTEAFF
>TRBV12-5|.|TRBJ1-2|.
TGTGCTAGTGGTTTGCTGACCGGGAGACAGACGGATGGCTACACCTTC
CASGLLTGRQTDGYTF
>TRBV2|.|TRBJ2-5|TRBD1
TGTGCCAGCAGCCTACAGGGGAGAGAGACCCAGTACTTC
CASSLQGRETQYF
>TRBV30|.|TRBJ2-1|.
TGTGCCTGGAAGTGGGGGGCCTACAATGAGCAGTTCTTC
CAWKWGAYNEQFF
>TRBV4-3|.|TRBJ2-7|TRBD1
TGCGCCAGCAGCCAAGTTTACGACAGGGGTTCCTACGAGCAGTACTTC
CASSQVYDRGSYEQYF
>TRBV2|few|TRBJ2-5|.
TGTGCCAGCACTAGGGGCTGGGAGACCCAGTACTTC
CASTRGWETQYF
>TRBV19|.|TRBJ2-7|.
TGTGCCAGTAGTATTGGGCCGAGCTACGAGCAGTACTTC
CASSIGPSYEQYF
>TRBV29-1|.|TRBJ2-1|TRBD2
TGCAGCGTTCTAGCGGGGGGTCTCTACAATGAGCAGTTCTTC
CSVLAGGLYNEQFF
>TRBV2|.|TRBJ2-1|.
TGTGCCAGCAGCGGACAGCGAGGTTCCTACAATGAGCAGTTCTTC
CASSGQRGSYNEQFF
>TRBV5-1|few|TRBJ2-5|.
TGCGCCAGCACGGCCGGGTTCCAAGAGACCCAGTACTTC
CASTAGFQETQYF
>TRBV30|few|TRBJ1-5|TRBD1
TGTGCCTGGAGCCACAGGGGTAATCAGCCCCAGCATTTT
CAWSHRGNQPQHF
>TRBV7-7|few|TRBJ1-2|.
TGTGCCAGCAGCTTAGAGAGGAGTCTTGGCTACACCTTC
CASSLERSLGYTF
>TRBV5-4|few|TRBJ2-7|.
TGTGCCAGCAGCCAAGTCAGGGCCTCCTACGAGCAGTACTTC
CASSQVRASYEQYF
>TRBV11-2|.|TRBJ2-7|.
TGTGCCAGCACCCGGTCCTACGAGCAGTACTTC
CASTRSYEQYF
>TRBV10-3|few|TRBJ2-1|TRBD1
TGTGCCATCAGTGGGGGACAGGTGTACAATGAGCAGTTCTTC
CAISGGQVYNEQFF
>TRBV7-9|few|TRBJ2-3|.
TGTGCCAGCAGAACCTCTAGCGGCACAGATACGCAGTATTTT
CASRTSSGTDTQYF
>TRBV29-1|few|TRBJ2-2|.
TGCAGCGCTTCGCGGGTGATCAACACCGGGGAGCTGTTTTTT
CSASRVINTGELFF
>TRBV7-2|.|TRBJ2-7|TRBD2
TGTGCCAGCAGCTTTGCGGGGGGGCCCGAGCAGTACTTC
CASSFAGGPEQYF
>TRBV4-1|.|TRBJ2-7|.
TGCGCCAGCAGCCAAGGGGAGGGGGGTCCCCGGTACTTC
CASSQGEGGPRYF
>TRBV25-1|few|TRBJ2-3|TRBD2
TGTGCCAGCAGTGATCCCCCGGGCGGGGGTGCCCCAGATACGCAGTATTTT
CASSDPPGGGAPDTQYF
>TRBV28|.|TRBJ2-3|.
TGTGCCAGCAGTTCACAGGACGTACATACGCAGTATTTT
CASSSQDVHTQYF
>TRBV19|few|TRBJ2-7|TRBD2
TGTGCCAGTAGTTACGGAACTAGCGGGTTGCTCTCCTACGAGCAGTACTTC
CASSYGTSGLLSYEQYF
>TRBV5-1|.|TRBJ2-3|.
TGCGCCAGCAGCTTGGTTGAGCGAGGCCAGGATACGCAGTATTTT
CASSLVERGQDTQYF
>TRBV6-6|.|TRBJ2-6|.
TGTGCCAGCAATCCTATGTCTGGGGCCAACGTCCTGACTTTC
CASNPMSGANVLTF
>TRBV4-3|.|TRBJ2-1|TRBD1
TGCGCCAGCAGCCAAGAACAGGGGTGGCTTGGTGAGCAGTTCTTC
CASSQEQGWLGEQFF
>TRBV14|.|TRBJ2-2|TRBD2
TGTGCCAGCAGCGACCTAGCGGGAGGACACACCGGGGAGCTGTTTTTT
CASSDLAGGHTGELFF
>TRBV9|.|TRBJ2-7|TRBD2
TGTGCCAGCAGCGAACTAGCGGGAGGTTCCTACGAGCAGTACTTC
CASSELAGGSYEQYF
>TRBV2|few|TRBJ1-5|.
TGTGCCAGCAGTGAAACAGAAAATCAGCCCCAGCATTTT
CASSETENQPQHF
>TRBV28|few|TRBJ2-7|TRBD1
TGTGCCAGCAGTCCCCTAAGAAAAGGACAGGGACCCCACGAGCAGTACTTC
CASSPLRKGQGPHEQYF
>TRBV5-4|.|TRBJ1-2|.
TGTGCCAGCAGCTTGACAGCTAACTATGGCTACACCTTC
CASSLTANYGYTF
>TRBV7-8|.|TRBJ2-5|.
TGTGCCAGCGGCGGGATGCAAGAGACCCAGTACTTC
CASGGMQETQYF
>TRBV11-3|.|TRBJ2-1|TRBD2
TGTGCCAGCAGTTATTATGGGACTAGCGGGAGAAATGAGCAGTTCTTC
CASSYYGTSGRNEQFF
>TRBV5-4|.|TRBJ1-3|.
TGTGCCAGCAGCCCGGACACCTCTGGAAACACCATATATTTT
CASSPDTSGNTIYF
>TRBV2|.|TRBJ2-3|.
TGTGCCAGCAGTGCTGGGCTTAGCACAGATACGCAGTATTTT
CASSAGLSTDTQYF
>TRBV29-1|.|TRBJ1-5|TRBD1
TGCAGCGTTGAGACAGGGAAGGGGCCCCAGCATTTT
CSVETGKGPQHF
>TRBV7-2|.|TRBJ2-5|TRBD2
TGTGCCAGCAGCTCGGGGGGGCGGGAGACCCAGTACTTC
CASSSGGRETQYF
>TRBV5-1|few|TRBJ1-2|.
TGCGCCAGCAACCCGAGCGGGGGCACCTATGGCTACACCTTC
CASNPSGGTYGYTF
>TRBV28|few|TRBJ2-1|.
TGTGCCAGCAGTTCCCCGCAGGCCGTCTCCTACAATGAGCAGTTCTTC
CASSSPQAVSYNEQFF
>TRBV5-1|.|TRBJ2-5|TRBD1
TGCGCCAGCAGCCCGGGGACAGGGGGCCGGGAGACCCAGTACTTC
CASSPGTGGRETQYF
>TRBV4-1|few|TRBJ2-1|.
TGCGCCAGCAGCCAAGATAGTGGACTAAGGGATGAGCAGTTCTTC
CASSQDSGLRDEQFF
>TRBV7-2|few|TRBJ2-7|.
TGTGCCAGCAGCTTAGGGGGAGTAATCTACGAGCAGTACTTC
CASSLGGVIYEQYF
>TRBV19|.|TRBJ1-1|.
TGTGCCGGGTCCCAGACTTCGAACACTGAAGCTTTCTTT
CAGSQTSNTEAFF